This TCR beta chain was sequenced during a study of blood T cell repertoires in COVID-19. Looking at the study overall: Sources were T cells, B-cell-depleted T cells, or PBMCs; the material itself was cDNA or gDNA.

Seattle researchers signed up patients amid active infection and tracked them longitudinally. In the authors' workflow: Reference gene primer amplification in the assay estimated nucleated cell counts. Sequencing used immunoSEQ multiplex PCR; TCRdb keeps in-frame clones, though not all of them. V and J calls and clone size are copied from that table; D and trimming were computed from the DNA. The sample includes under 100,000 clones, approximately 85% seen only once; the top ten take less than 4%. V lost 5 bases, J lost 6 bases, and 11 bases stayed unmatched. The CDR3 sequence is 16 residues long. Germline V gene data show CDR1 as SEHNR and CDR2 as FQNEAQ (reference sequence).

The sequence came from a woman of 80 years or more with COVID-19, enrolled during active disease. Sequencing was carried out using peripheral blood. V is TRBV7-9 and J is TRBJ2-1; 9 bases are shared with TRBD2. The CDR3 protein is CASSGTGPAGGNEQFF. For the CDR3, the DNA is TGTGCCAGCAGCGGAACCGGGCCAGCGGGGGGCAATGAGCAGTTCTTC.